The present T cell receptor (beta chain) was sequenced within a study of blood T cell repertoires in COVID-19. V lost 2 bases and J lost 6, with 15 bases in between. Per germline, CDR1 SGHNT and CDR2 YYREEE (reference sequence). The CDR3 spans 14 residues. In the authors' workflow: Reference gene primers were amplified, and this amplification served to estimate nucleated cell counts. The method was immunoSEQ multiplex PCR; TCRdb's version includes in-frame clones alone and lacks a portion of them. V and J calls and clone size are as listed in that table; D and trimming were resolved from the DNA. There are about 73,000 clones in the sample; more than 65% occur only once, and 25% to 30% lies in the top ten.

The receptor comes from a human donor in a cohort sampled during active COVID-19. V usage is TRBV5-4 and J usage is TRBJ2-7; perhaps TRBD2 as D (7 bases). Sequencing was done on a sample of peripheral blood. CDR3 amino acids: CASSLGGGATEQYF. The CDR3 DNA sequence: TGTGCCAGCAGCTTAGGAGGGGGGGCGACCGAGCAGTACTTC.